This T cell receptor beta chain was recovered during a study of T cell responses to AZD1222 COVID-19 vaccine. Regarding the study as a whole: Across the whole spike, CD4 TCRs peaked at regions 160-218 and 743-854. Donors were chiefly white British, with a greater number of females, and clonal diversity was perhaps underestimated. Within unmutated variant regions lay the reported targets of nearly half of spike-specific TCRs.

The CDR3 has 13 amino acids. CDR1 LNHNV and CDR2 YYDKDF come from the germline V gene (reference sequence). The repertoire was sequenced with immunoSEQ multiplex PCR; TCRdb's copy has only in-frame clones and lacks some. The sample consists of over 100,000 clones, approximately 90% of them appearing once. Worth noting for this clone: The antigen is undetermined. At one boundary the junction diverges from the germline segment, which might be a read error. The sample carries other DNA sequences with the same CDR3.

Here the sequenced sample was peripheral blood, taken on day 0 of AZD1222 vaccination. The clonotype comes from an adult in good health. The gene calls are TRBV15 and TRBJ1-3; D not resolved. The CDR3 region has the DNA TGCGCCACCACCTTCGGTAGGGGAAACACCATATATTTT. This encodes CATTFGRGNTIYF.